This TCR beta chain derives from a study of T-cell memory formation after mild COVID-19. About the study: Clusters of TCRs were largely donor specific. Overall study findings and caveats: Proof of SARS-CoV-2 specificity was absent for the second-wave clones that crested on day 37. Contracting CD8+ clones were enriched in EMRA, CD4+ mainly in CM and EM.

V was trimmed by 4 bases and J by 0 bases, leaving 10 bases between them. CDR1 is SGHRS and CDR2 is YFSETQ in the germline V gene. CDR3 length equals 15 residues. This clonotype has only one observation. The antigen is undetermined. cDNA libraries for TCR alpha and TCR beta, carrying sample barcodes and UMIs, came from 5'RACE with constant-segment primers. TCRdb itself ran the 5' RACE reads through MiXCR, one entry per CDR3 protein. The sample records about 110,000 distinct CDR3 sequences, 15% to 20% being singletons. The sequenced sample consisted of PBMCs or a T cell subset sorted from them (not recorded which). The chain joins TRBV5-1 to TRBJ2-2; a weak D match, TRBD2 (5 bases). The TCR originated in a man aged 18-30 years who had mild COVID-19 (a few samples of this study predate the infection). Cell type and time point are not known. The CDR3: CASSKDSANTGELFF. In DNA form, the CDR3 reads TGCGCCAGCAGCAAGGACTCAGCGAACACCGGGGAGCTGTTTTTT.